This TCR beta chain is from a study of STAT5B mutations in CD4+ large granular lymphocyte leukemia. Here immunoSEQ multiplex PCR was the method, and the copy in TCRdb shows in-frame clones only, minus some. Of about 35,000 clones listed, around 67% are singletons. V was pared by 3 bases and J by 0 bases, with 15 bases between. This CDR3 has 17 residues. CDR1 and CDR2 from the germline V gene are MGHRA and YSYEKL. This TCR came from a human donor in good health. The chain combines TRBV4-1 with TRBJ1-5; no firm D call. The sample taken for sequencing was CD4+ T cells from blood buffy coats. CDR3 region: CASSQSVPANSNQPQHF. CDR3 nucleotide sequence: TGCGCCAGCAGCCAGTCTGTCCCGGCGAATAGCAATCAGCCCCAGCATTTT.